This T cell receptor beta chain was recorded in a study of PD-1 blockade in classical Hodgkin lymphoma. Broader study findings: Newly diagnosed patients had baseline TCR diversity that was reportedly lower than that of healthy donors. TCR diversity rose significantly by C4D1 in CD4+ but not CD8+ cells. Among the patients, those starting nivolumab under 1 year after ASCT were excluded.

Notes on this clone: The antigen is unknown.

Germline V lookup: CDR1 SQVTM, CDR2 ANQGSEA. The length of the CDR3 is 13 residues. Relapse after autologous stem cell transplantation occurred in every patient, and brentuximab vedotin exposure varied. Only in-frame clones appear in the TCRdb table, and some are missing; sequencing was by immunoSEQ multiplex PCR. The profile covers 40,000 or so clones, with over 80% appearing a single time and 9% taken by the ten largest. V is TRBV29-1 and J is TRBJ2-3; D call uncertain. The specimen comprised peripheral blood mononuclear cells (PBMCs), sampled at baseline. This sequence was found in a human donor with classical Hodgkin lymphoma. The CDR3 region is CSTTRTSTDTQYF. CDR3 bases: TGCAGTACCACCCGAACTAGCACAGATACGCAGTATTTT.